The 16 T cell receptor beta chains below come from one sample, sequenced in a study of blood T cell repertoires in COVID-19 (TCRdb year 2020). The library was built by means of the immunoSEQ multiplex PCR assay. The table was pulled from immuneACCESS by TCRdb, which kept in-frame rearrangements only. Such tables lose some clones; where checked, under half of the loss comes from unresolved V genes, and the rest has no known cause. The sample table contains 92,000 or so clones; only one count was recorded for around 88% of them. Of the sample, around 0.47% falls within the top ten clones. Sequencing was done on a sample of peripheral blood. The receptors were gathered from a man aged 60 to 69 with acute or convalescent COVID-19.

The rearrangement links TRBV9 to TRBJ2-5; 8 nucleotides line up with TRBD1. V shed 4 bases, J shed 3 bases, and the junction held 14 bases outside the gene matches. This CDR3 has 17 residues. From germline, CDR1 is SGDLS and CDR2 YYNGEE. The CDR3 DNA sequence: TGTGCCAGCAGCTTCTCAGCCCGGACAGGGAGTGAAGAGACCCAGTACTTC. Translation gives CASSFSARTGSEETQYF.

The chain links TRBV5-4 to TRBJ1-2; a weak D match, TRBD1 (6 bases). The length of the CDR3 is 15 residues. Deletions cut 3 bases from V and 8 bases from J, with 20 bases between. Germline V gives CDR1 SGHNT, CDR2 YYREEE (reference sequence). The CDR3 here is CASSYSGQTQYGYTF. The CDR3 DNA reads TGTGCCAGCAGCTACTCAGGACAGACCCAGTACGGCTACACCTTC.

The J gene is TRBJ2-4, the V gene TRBV6-1; the D gene is possibly TRBD1 (5 bases). There are 17 residues in the CDR3. Germline V gene sequence: CDR1 MNHNS, CDR2 SASEGT. The V end lost 4 bases, the J end lost 1 base, and 17 bases lay between the germline ends. The CDR3 bases are TGTGCCAGCAGTGTGCGGCGACAGTCTGTGGCCAAAAACATTCAGTACTTC. It is translated as CASSVRRQSVAKNIQYF.

CDR3 in DNA: TGCGCCAGCACCTCAAGGATGGGGACAGACCCCTTCTATGGCTACACCTTC. This codes for CASTSRMGTDPFYGYTF. This chain links TRBV23-1 with TRBJ1-2; 7 nucleotides line up with TRBD1. TRBV23-1 is an ORF, with its function uncertain. There are 17 residues in the CDR3. Trimming at V came to 7 bases and at J to 4 bases, leaving 18 bases not matched to a gene.

The rearrangement joins TRBV6-5 to TRBJ1-2; TRBD1 is a possible D gene (6 bases). This CDR3 comprises 13 residues. The V gene's germline CDR1 is MNHEY and CDR2 SVGAGI. Trimming took 4 bases from V and 3 from J, leaving 9 bases between them. CDR3 DNA: TGTGCCAGCAGTTCTCCAGGGGACTATGGCTACACCTTC. Translated, it gives CASSSPGDYGYTF.

This sequence joins TRBV5-1 and TRBJ2-1, with 10 bases aligning to TRBD2. CDR1 and CDR2 (germline): SGHRS, YFSETQ. CDR3 length equals 15 residues. Trimming removed 5 bases from V and 8 bases from J; junction bases left unmatched: 10. The CDR3 bases are TGCGCCAGCAGTTCGAGCGGGGGGGCCGTCGATGAGCAGTTCTTC. Translation: CASSSSGGAVDEQFF.

This chain connects TRBV19 to TRBJ1-2, with D tentatively TRBD1 (5 bases). There are 12 residues in the CDR3. CDR1 and CDR2 from the germline V gene are LNHDA and SQIVND (reference sequence). Trimming cost V 5 bases and J 8 bases, with 12 bases left between them. CDR3 in amino acids: CASSGGVGGYTF. The CDR3 DNA follows: TGTGCCAGTAGTGGAGGGGTTGGGGGCTACACCTTC.

CDR3 DNA: TGTGCCAGCAGTTTCAGGTTAATTGGACTAGCGGGGGAGGTGACCCAGTACTTC. It encodes CASSFRLIGLAGEVTQYF. V usage is TRBV28 and J usage is TRBJ2-5; the match to TRBD2 covers 13 bases. The CDR3 sequence is 18 residues long. The trim removed 3 bases at V and 7 bases at J, leaving 14 bases unmatched. The V gene's germline CDR1 is MDHEN and CDR2 SYDVKM.

The rearrangement links TRBV6-2 or TRBV6-3 to TRBJ1-2, with 7 bases matching TRBD1. V lost 5 bases, J lost 4 bases, and 1 base stayed unmatched. CDR1 MNHEY and CDR2 SVGEGT come from the germline V gene. The length of the CDR3 is 12 residues. CDR3 DNA: TGTGCCAGCAGTGGGACAGTCTATGGCTACACCTTC. Protein product: CASSGTVYGYTF.

The rearrangement links TRBV11-3 to TRBJ2-3, with a tentative D call TRBD1 (6 bases). Germline CDR1 and CDR2: SGHNT and YENEEA. The CDR3 has 15 amino acids. Between the trimmed V and J ends, which lost 1 base and 3 bases, there was a span of 11 bases. The CDR3 DNA reads TGTGCCAGCAGCTTAGGAGAAGGGGGAACAGATACGCAGTATTTT. Its protein product is CASSLGEGGTDTQYF.

J is TRBJ2-5 and V is TRBV18, with TRBD2 matching over 14 bases. Trimming removed 6 bases from V and 5 bases from J; junction bases left unmatched: 8. From germline, CDR1 is KGHSH and CDR2 LQKENI. The CDR3 has 16 amino acids. The DNA for the CDR3 is TGTGCCAGCTCGACTAGCGGGGGGGCCCGGTCGGAGACCCAGTACTTC. It encodes CASSTSGGARSETQYF.

The chain joins TRBV20-1 to TRBJ2-3; 10 bases line up with TRBD2. J lost 3 bases, V lost 3 bases, and 9 bases had no gene match. This CDR3 comprises 16 residues. Germline CDR1 reads DFQATT; CDR2 reads SNEGSKA (reference sequence). The CDR3 loop reads CSASRRTSGVTDTQYF. As DNA, the CDR3 is TGCAGTGCTAGTCGTCGAACTAGCGGGGTTACAGATACGCAGTATTTT.

This chain links TRBV25-1 with TRBJ1-2; TRBD1 is a possible D gene (6 bases). V lost 11 bases to trimming and J lost 2 bases, with 12 bases between them. This CDR3 has 12 residues. Germline V gene data show CDR1 as MGHDK and CDR2 as SYGVNS. The CDR3 protein is CAGGDRNYGYTF. For the CDR3, the DNA is TGTGCCGGAGGCGACAGGAACTATGGCTACACCTTC.

The chain is built from TRBV19 and TRBJ1-5, with TRBD1 as a possible D gene (6 bases). The CDR3 spans 16 residues. Trimming cost V 2 bases and J 2 bases, with 13 bases left between them. Germline CDR1 and CDR2: LNHDA and SQIVND (reference sequence). The CDR3, as DNA: TGTGCCAGTAGTATAAGCAGGGGAGATGGCAATCAGCCCCAGCATTTT. Amino acid sequence: CASSISRGDGNQPQHF. Variable domain in full (rest from reference TRBV19 and TRBJ1-5): DGGITQSPKYLFRKEGQNVTLSCEQNLNHDAMYWYRQDPGQGLRLIYYSQIVNDFQKGDIAEGYSVSREKKESFPLTVTSAQKNPTAFYLCASSISRGDGNQPQHFGDGTRLSIL.

This chain links TRBV5-1 with TRBJ2-2; 9 nucleotides agree with TRBD1. Germline V gene data show CDR1 as SGHRS and CDR2 as YFSETQ. The CDR3 has 15 residues. V lost 1 base to trimming and J lost 4 bases; unmatched junction nucleotides: 2. In DNA, the CDR3 is TGCGCCAGCAGCTTGTCGACAGGGGGCACCGGGGAGCTGTTTTTT. Translating gives CASSLSTGGTGELFF.

The chain combines TRBV5-1 with TRBJ1-1; tentative D call: TRBD1 (6 bases). V was shortened by 4 bases and J by 3 bases, with 16 bases between the two germline ends. This CDR3 has 15 residues. Germline CDR1 reads SGHRS; CDR2 reads YFSETQ. The CDR3 DNA follows: TGCGCCAGCAGCACCACCTACAGGGACCACACTGAAGCTTTCTTT. Encoded protein: CASSTTYRDHTEAFF.